The 17 T cell receptor beta chains given below trace back to one sample, sequenced in a study of Tregs in tolerant kidney transplant recipients. Libraries were prepared by immunoSEQ multiplex PCR; TCRdb keeps only in-frame clonotypes and omits some of them. The data hold just under 65,000 clones, with 95% to 98% observed a single time. This sample comprised Tregs from blood, obtained before the transplant. These receptors were collected from a human donor who received a combined kidney and bone marrow transplant.

This chain uses TRBV28 with TRBJ2-1; 9 nucleotides agree with TRBD2. This CDR3 comprises 14 residues. Trimming cost V 6 bases and J 4 bases; bases outside gene matches: 4. Per the germline V gene, CDR1 is MDHEN and CDR2 is SYDVKM. CDR3 bases: TGTGCCAGCAGCAGCGGGGGGAAATACAATGAGCAGTTCTTC. Residues: CASSSGGKYNEQFF.

The rearrangement joins TRBV28 to TRBJ1-1; TRBD1 is a possible D gene (6 bases). The CDR3 consists of 14 residues. Germline V gives CDR1 MDHEN, CDR2 SYDVKM. Trimming cost V 6 bases and J 3 bases, with 14 bases left between them. The DNA for the CDR3 is TGTGCCAGCAGCCAACAGGGTCCCCACACTGAAGCTTTCTTT. Protein: CASSQQGPHTEAFF.

This chain connects TRBV7-8 to TRBJ2-1, with a weak D call TRBD2 (6 bases). Germline V gene sequence: CDR1 SGHVS, CDR2 FQNEAQ. V lost 7 bases to trimming and J lost 3 bases, with 16 bases between them. The CDR3 contains 15 residues. The CDR3 spells CASTPRWEVYNEQFF. Written as DNA, the CDR3 is TGTGCCAGCACCCCTCGATGGGAGGTCTACAATGAGCAGTTCTTC.

V is TRBV6-5 and J is TRBJ2-7, with a tentative D call TRBD1 (6 bases). Germline values: CDR1 MNHEY, CDR2 SVGAGI. The CDR3 extends over 13 amino acids. Trimming removed 4 bases at V and 3 bases at J, with 10 bases between. Here the CDR3 DNA reads TGTGCCAGCAGTTCCTCACAGGGCTACGAGCAGTACTTC. This sequence encodes CASSSSQGYEQYF.

The chain joins TRBV11-2 to TRBJ2-3; possible D gene TRBD1, 6 bases. The V gene lost 2 bases and the J gene lost 0 bases, with 15 bases spanning the gap. Germline lookup yields CDR1 SGHAT and CDR2 FQNNGV. The CDR3 is 17 amino acids. The CDR3: CASSLLGGTFSTDTQYF. CDR3 coding DNA: TGTGCCAGCAGCTTACTTGGGGGCACTTTTAGCACAGATACGCAGTATTTT.

The chain carries TRBV11-2 and TRBJ2-3, with D perhaps TRBD2 (6 bases). The CDR3 runs to 16 residues. CDR1 is SGHAT and CDR2 is FQNNGV in the germline V gene. V was clipped by 1 base and J by 6 bases, with 17 bases between them. Here the CDR3 DNA reads TGTGCCAGCAGCTTAGTCTTCGCGGGATCCAAGGATACGCAGTATTTT. Translation gives CASSLVFAGSKDTQYF.

V gene TRBV7-2 combines with J gene TRBJ2-3, with 7 bases fitting TRBD1. The germline V gene has CDR1 SGHTA and CDR2 FQGNSA. This CDR3 spans 15 amino acids. After removal of 5 bases from V and 3 bases from J, the junction contained 8 bases not matched to a gene. The CDR3 loop is CASSPEGASTDTQYF. CDR3 DNA: TGTGCCAGCAGCCCCGAGGGGGCCAGTACAGATACGCAGTATTTT.

J is TRBJ1-1 and V is TRBV14; 8 bases are shared with TRBD1. V trimming: 3 bases; J trimming: 5 bases; junction bases outside the gene matches: 2. Germline assignment: CDR1 SGHDN and CDR2 FVKESK. This CDR3 is built from 13 residues. The CDR3 nucleotides are TGTGCCAGCAGCCAGGACAGGGCTACTGAAGCTTTCTTT. It is translated as CASSQDRATEAFF.

The gene calls are TRBV11-2 and TRBJ2-5; the match to TRBD1 covers 7 bases. Trimming cost V 2 bases and J 4 bases; bases outside gene matches: 4. Germline assignment: CDR1 SGHAT and CDR2 FQNNGV. The CDR3 is made up of 14 amino acids. CDR3 nucleotide sequence: TGTGCCAGCAGCTTAAACCGGGACAGAGAGACCCAGTACTTC. As protein: CASSLNRDRETQYF.

The gene calls are TRBV18 and TRBJ1-2; tentatively, D is TRBD1 (6 bases). The CDR3 extends over 15 amino acids. Trimming left V 6 bases short and J 0 bases short, with 14 bases between. The germline V gene encodes CDR1 KGHSH and CDR2 LQKENI. The CDR3 region is CASSPRTEANYGYTF. The CDR3 nucleotides read TGTGCCAGCTCCCCGCGGACAGAGGCTAACTATGGCTACACCTTC.

In this sample, this clone turned up once. This rearrangement joins TRBV29-1 to TRBJ2-7; D is possibly TRBD1 (6 bases). V was clipped by 4 bases and J by 7 bases, with 11 bases between them. The CDR3 consists of 11 residues. CDR1 SQVTM and CDR2 ANQGSEA come from the germline V gene. CDR3 loop: CSVGWGQEQYF. The CDR3 DNA follows: TGCAGCGTTGGGTGGGGGCAAGAGCAGTACTTC.

The V and J genes are TRBV10-3 and TRBJ2-5; 9 bases match TRBD2. The J call may be incorrect, as the DNA end agrees better with TRBJ2-7. Germline CDR1 ENHRY, CDR2 SYGVKD. The CDR3 is 12 amino acids. The CDR3 nucleotides are TGTGCCACTAGCGGGATCTCCTACGAGCAGTACTTC. Amino acid sequence: CATSGISYEQYF.

Only one count was recorded for this clone. The chain is built from TRBV27 and TRBJ1-1; TRBD1 is a possible D gene (6 bases). Germline values: CDR1 MNHEY, CDR2 SMNVEV (reference sequence). This CDR3 is 15 amino acids long. V was clipped by 6 bases and J by 1 base, with 15 bases between them. The CDR3 DNA reads TGTGCCAGCAGGATAAATGGGGGCGGGAACACTGAAGCTTTCTTT. Residues: CASRINGGGNTEAFF.

The chain combines TRBV7-6 with TRBJ2-7; 9 bases agree with TRBD1. The CDR3 has 14 residues. CDR1 is SGHVS, CDR2 FNYEAQ, per germline. Germline trimming cut 5 bases from V and 7 bases from J; bases unmatched to any gene: 9. The CDR3 protein is CASSSGTGIGEQYF. The CDR3 DNA sequence: TGTGCCAGCAGCAGCGGGACAGGGATTGGGGAGCAGTACTTC.

The rearrangement joins TRBV30 to TRBJ1-2; D is possibly TRBD1 (6 bases). This CDR3 region has 14 residues. V was cut by 0 bases and J by 8 bases, with 16 bases left in between. The germline V gene encodes CDR1 GTSNPN and CDR2 SVGIG (reference sequence). The CDR3, as DNA: TGTGCCTGGAGTGTCAGTCCAACAGGGAGCGGCTACACCTTC. It yields the protein CAWSVSPTGSGYTF.

This CDR3 reads CASSLVAGATYEQYF. CDR3 coding DNA: TGTGCCAGCAGCTTAGTAGCGGGGGCCACCTACGAGCAGTACTTC. This chain links TRBV7-2 with TRBJ2-7, with 9 bases fitting TRBD2. Per the germline V gene, CDR1 is SGHTA and CDR2 is FQGNSA. This CDR3 comprises 15 residues. With 1 base clipped from V and 2 bases from J, the junction kept 3 bases outside the gene matches. Looking up the rest from reference TRBV7-2 and TRBJ2-7 gives the full variable domain: GAGVSQSPSNKVTEKGKDVELRCDPISGHTALYWYRQSLGQGLEFLIYFQGNSAPDKSGLPSDRFSAERTGGSVSTLTIQRTQQEDSAVYLCASSLVAGATYEQYFGPGTRLTVT.

The chain couples TRBV7-8 to TRBJ2-2, with 7 bases identical to TRBD1. The CDR3 consists of 15 residues. The germline CDR1 and CDR2 sequences are SGHVS and FQNEAQ. V shed 5 bases and J 1 base; nucleotides not matched to a gene: 4. The chain's CDR3 is CASSIWTGNTGELFF. CDR3 nucleotide sequence: TGTGCCAGCAGCATCTGGACAGGGAACACCGGGGAGCTGTTTTTT.